This T cell receptor beta chain was observed in a study of CD8 T cells in Susac syndrome. Study details: When their blood was taken, patients with Susac syndrome were therapy-naive, taking corticosteroids, or taking intravenous immunoglobulin alone.

Turning to this clonotype: No antigen is known for it.

Random hexamers were used to reverse transcribe an amount of roughly 0.45 to 1 ug RNA. In TCRdb, the immunoSEQ multiplex PCR reads were re-called with MiXCR into one record per CDR3 protein. The profile covers about 150,000 distinct CDR3 sequences, with roughly 95% appearing a single time and about 0.17% taken by the ten largest. V lost 4 bases to trimming and J lost 5 bases, with 7 bases between them. In germline, CDR1 is SGHDT, CDR2 YYEEEE. This CDR3 is 12 amino acids long. The study sequenced TCR beta in blood CD8+ and CD4+ T cells. TEMRA cells were FACS-enriched, unlike CD8+ and CD4+ T cells, which were negatively isolated. Whole-study results and caveats: Only a relatively small number of individuals were included in the TCR sequencing and HLA analysis.

The sample comprised CD4+ T cells from PBMCs. The chain is built from TRBV5-6 and TRBJ2-1; D gene ambiguous. The TCR originated in a human donor with Susac syndrome. This CDR3 reads CASSPVNNEQFF. For the CDR3, the DNA is TGTGCCAGCAGCCCGGTGAACAATGAGCAGTTCTTC.